The following is a T cell receptor beta chain sequence with its context. Its antigen is not known. The sample belongs to a study of T cell repertoires in cytomegalovirus infection. The study, taken as a whole, reports: HLA-C-restricted CMV clonotypes gave the most frequent clonotype in two of eight donors.

One entry per CDR3 protein results from TCRdb running MiXCR on the reads. The data show hundreds of thousands of distinct CDR3 sequences, 30% to 35% seen once. The sequencing here drew on cultured PBMCs, taken from culture after CMV antigen stimulation. This TCR derives from a human donor in good health (CMV status not recorded). Some clones in this sample may be carry-over from other donors' samples.

The DNA of the CDR3 is TGTGCCAGCAGCTTAAACGGGGAGGAGACCCAGTACTTC. This codes for CASSLNGEETQYF. V gene TRBV7-9 combines with J gene TRBJ2-5, with a possible D match to TRBD2 (5 bases). V lost 2 bases to trimming and J lost 5 bases, with 9 bases between them. The CDR3 extends over 13 amino acids. The V gene's germline CDR1 is SEHNR and CDR2 FQNEAQ (reference sequence).